This entry features one T cell receptor beta chain sequence. Clones were read by immunoSEQ multiplex PCR, and TCRdb kept only the in-frame ones, dropping some. The table lists around 71,000 clones, roughly 86% of them singletons, with about 1.9% in the top ten. The data stem from a study of blood T cell repertoires in COVID-19. At the level of the study: T cells, B-cell-depleted T cells, or PBMCs provided the cDNA or gDNA that served as material.

Germline V gene sequence: CDR1 SGDLS, CDR2 YYNGEE. Trimming left V 0 bases short and J 11 bases short, with 14 bases between. This CDR3 comprises 13 residues. The sequencing sample was made of peripheral blood. V usage is TRBV9 and J usage is TRBJ1-1; D uncertain. The receptor's source is a woman aged 55-69 years with acute or convalescent COVID-19. This CDR3 reads CASSVVAEGRAFF. CDR3 bases: TGTGCCAGCAGCGTAGTCGCCGAGGGTCGTGCTTTCTTT. Together with reference TRBV9 and TRBJ1-1, the CDR3 gives the full variable domain: DSGVTQTPKHLITATGQRVTLRCSPRSGDLSVYWYQQSLDQGLQFLIQYYNGEERAKGNILERFSAQQFPDLHSELNLSSLELGDSALYFCASSVVAEGRAFFGQGTRLTVV.